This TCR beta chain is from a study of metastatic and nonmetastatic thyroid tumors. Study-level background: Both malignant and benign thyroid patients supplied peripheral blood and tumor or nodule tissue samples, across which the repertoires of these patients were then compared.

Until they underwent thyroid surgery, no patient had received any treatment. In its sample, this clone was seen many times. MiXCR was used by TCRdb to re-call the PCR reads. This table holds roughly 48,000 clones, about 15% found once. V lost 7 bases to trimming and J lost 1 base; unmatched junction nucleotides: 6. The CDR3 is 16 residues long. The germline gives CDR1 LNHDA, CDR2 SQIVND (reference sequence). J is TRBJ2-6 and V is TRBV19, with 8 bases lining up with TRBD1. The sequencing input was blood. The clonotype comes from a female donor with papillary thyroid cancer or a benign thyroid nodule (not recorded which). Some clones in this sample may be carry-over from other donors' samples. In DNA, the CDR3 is TGTGCCAGTAAGCAGCGACAGGGGTCTGGGGCCAACGTCCTGACTTTC. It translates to CASKQRQGSGANVLTF. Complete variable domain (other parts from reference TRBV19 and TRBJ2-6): DGGITQSPKYLFRKEGQNVTLSCEQNLNHDAMYWYRQDPGQGLRLIYYSQIVNDFQKGDIAEGYSVSREKKESFPLTVTSAQKNPTAFYLCASKQRQGSGANVLTFGAGSRLTVL.